These 5 T cell receptor beta chains were sequenced from one sample in a study of control samples from healthy donors and cancer patients. Only in-frame clones appear in the TCRdb table, and some are missing; sequencing was by immunoSEQ multiplex PCR. The sample yields about 150,000 clones, approximately 91% seen once. The sequenced material came from blood. The receptors derive from a man aged 25 to 40 in good health.

The gene calls are TRBV10-3 and TRBJ1-3; D is unclear. Germline lookup yields CDR1 ENHRY and CDR2 SYGVKD. CDR3 length: 15 amino acids. V lost 1 base to trimming and J lost 2 bases, with 9 bases between them. CDR3 sequence: CAISEFEGAGNTIYF. As DNA, the CDR3 is TGTGCCATCAGTGAGTTCGAAGGCGCTGGAAACACCATATATTTT.

J is TRBJ1-6 and V is TRBV18; D is unresolved. The CDR3 length is 16 residues. V was pared by 3 bases and J by 0 bases, with 9 bases between. Germline-derived CDR1 and CDR2 are KGHSH and LQKENI. CDR3 loop: CASSPTASSYNSPLHF. DNA of the CDR3: TGTGCCAGCTCACCGACGGCAAGCTCCTATAATTCACCCCTCCACTTT. The entire variable domain, with the rest obtained from reference TRBV18 and TRBJ1-6, is as follows: NAGVMQNPRHLVRRRGQEARLRCSPMKGHSHVYWYRQLPEEGLKFMVYLQKENIIDESGMPKERFSAEFPKEGPSILRIQQVVRGDSAAYFCASSPTASSYNSPLHFGNGTRLTVT.

This sequence joins TRBV9 and TRBJ2-1; D remains ambiguous. CDR3 length: 18 residues. The germline V and J ends were trimmed by 0 bases and 1 base, with 17 bases remaining between them. From germline, CDR1 is SGDLS and CDR2 YYNGEE. CDR3 in DNA: TGTGCCAGCAGCGTAGACCCGTCAAGCCACGGGTCCTACAATGAGCAGTTCTTC. Encoded protein: CASSVDPSSHGSYNEQFF.

The chain joins TRBV13 to TRBJ2-3; D is unresolved. In germline, CDR1 is PRHDT, CDR2 FYEKMQ (reference sequence). V lost 1 base, J lost 5 bases, and 13 bases lay in between. The CDR3 length is 15 residues. The CDR3 loop reads CASSLAWPLEDTQYF. For the CDR3, the DNA is TGTGCCAGCAGCTTAGCGTGGCCCTTAGAAGATACGCAGTATTTT.

The chain employs TRBV28 and TRBJ1-5, with 9 bases identical to TRBD1. This CDR3 spans 15 amino acids. V lost 1 base and J lost 7; bases outside the gene matches: 5. Per germline, CDR1 MDHEN and CDR2 SYDVKM. The CDR3 protein is CASSLYRGLGQPQHF. DNA for the CDR3: TGTGCCAGCAGTTTATACAGGGGGCTTGGACAGCCCCAGCATTTT.